The clone carrying this TCR beta chain was counted once. The sample is drawn from a study of blood T cell repertoires in COVID-19. TCRdb keeps only in-frame clones here, not all; method: immunoSEQ multiplex PCR. The table shows more than 250,000 clones, with roughly 89% occurring only once. V was shortened by 4 bases and J by 7 bases, with 13 bases between the two germline ends. The CDR3 has 14 amino acids. The germline gives CDR1 SGHAT, CDR2 FQNNGV. Those who participated ranged in age from about 18 to 89 years and resided in about two dozen US areas. Cohort 3 donors were reported recovered after two negative PCRs, clearance, or symptom resolution.

The chain links TRBV11-2 to TRBJ2-2, with D maybe TRBD2 (6 bases). Input material: PBMCs or T cells enriched from blood (not recorded which). The sequence came from a woman aged 40 to 50 who had recovered from COVID-19. CDR3 sequence (DNA): TGTGCCAGCAGCTCTTGGGGGGAAGGCGGGGAGCTGTTTTTT. Its protein product is CASSSWGEGGELFF.